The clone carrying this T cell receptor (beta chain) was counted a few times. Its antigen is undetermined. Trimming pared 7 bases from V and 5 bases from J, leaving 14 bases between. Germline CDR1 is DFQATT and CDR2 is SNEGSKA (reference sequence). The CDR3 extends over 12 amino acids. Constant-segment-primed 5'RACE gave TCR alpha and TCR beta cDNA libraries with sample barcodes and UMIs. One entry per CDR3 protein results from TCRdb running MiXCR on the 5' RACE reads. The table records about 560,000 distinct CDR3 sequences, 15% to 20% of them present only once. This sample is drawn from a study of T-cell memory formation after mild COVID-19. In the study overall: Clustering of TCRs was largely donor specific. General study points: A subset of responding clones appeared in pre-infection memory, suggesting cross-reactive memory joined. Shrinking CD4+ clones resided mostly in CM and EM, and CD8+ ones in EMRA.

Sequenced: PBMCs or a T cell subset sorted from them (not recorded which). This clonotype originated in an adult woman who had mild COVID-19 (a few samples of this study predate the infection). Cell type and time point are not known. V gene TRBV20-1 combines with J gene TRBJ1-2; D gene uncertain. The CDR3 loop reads CSGLGSGYGYTF. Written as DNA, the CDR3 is TGCAGTGGACTTGGCAGCGGTTATGGCTACACCTTC.